Listed below are T cell receptor beta chains from one sample, sequenced in a study of cytomegalovirus exposure and HLA in healthy donors. The assay was immunoSEQ multiplex PCR, and TCRdb's table has in-frame clones only and misses some. Here the sample spans some 190,000 clones, around three quarters being singletons. The sample comprised PBMCs. These receptors were collected from a woman aged 18 to 35 in good health and CMV-seronegative. The CDR3 runs from the conserved cysteine through the conserved F or W. The D gene is left open where the match is weak. A clone size is listed for some rows: how often the clone was seen (once, few, many), or a class if it is expanded.

CDR3 protein: CASSGLGALNTDTQYF
CDR3 DNA: TGTGCCAGCAGCGGACTAGGGGCCCTAAACACAGATACGCAGTATTTT
J gene: TRBJ2-3
V gene: TRBV7-9
clone size: .
D gene: TRBD2

CDR3 protein: CASSVQALSGNTIYF
CDR3 DNA: TGTGCCAGCAGCGTACAGGCTCTCTCTGGAAACACCATATATTTT
J gene: TRBJ1-3
V gene: TRBV9
clone size: .
D gene: .

CDR3 protein: CASSFGYRVSEKLFF
CDR3 DNA: TGTGCCAGCAGTTTTGGGTACAGGGTTAGTGAAAAACTGTTTTTT
J gene: TRBJ1-4
V gene: TRBV28
clone size: .
D gene: .

CDR3 protein: CARRSSVSGRVDTQYF
CDR3 DNA: TGTGCCAGACGTTCATCGGTAAGCGGGAGGGTCGATACGCAGTATTTT
J gene: TRBJ2-3
V gene: TRBV25-1
clone size: .
D gene: TRBD2

CDR3 protein: CASSTDRGPTDEQYF
CDR3 DNA: TGTGCCAGCAGTACTGACAGGGGGCCGACTGACGAGCAGTACTTC
J gene: TRBJ2-7
V gene: TRBV27
clone size: .
D gene: TRBD1

CDR3 protein: CAFDTGTSGGYYNEQFF
CDR3 DNA: TGTGCCTTTGATACGGGGACTAGCGGGGGTTACTACAATGAGCAGTTCTTC
J gene: TRBJ2-1
V gene: TRBV30
clone size: .
D gene: TRBD2

CDR3 protein: CASSDSGLARETQYF
CDR3 DNA: TGTGCCAGCAGTGACTCGGGACTAGCTAGAGAGACCCAGTACTTC
J gene: TRBJ2-5
V gene: TRBV2
clone size: .
D gene: TRBD2

CDR3 protein: CASSQEQAVPNYGYTF
CDR3 DNA: TGTGCCAGCAGCCAAGAGCAGGCAGTCCCTAACTATGGCTACACCTTC
J gene: TRBJ1-2
V gene: TRBV4-2
clone size: .
D gene: .

CDR3 protein: CASSLFGQYTGELFF
CDR3 DNA: TGTGCCAGCAGCTTGTTTGGACAGTACACCGGGGAGCTGTTTTTT
J gene: TRBJ2-2
V gene: TRBV5-4
clone size: .
D gene: .

CDR3 protein: CASSLSASSSYEQYF
CDR3 DNA: TGCGCCAGCAGCTTGTCGGCTAGTAGCTCCTACGAGCAGTACTTC
J gene: TRBJ2-7
V gene: TRBV5-1
clone size: .
D gene: .

CDR3 protein: CASSMARERSPLHF
CDR3 DNA: TGTGCCAGTAGTATGGCCCGGGAGAGGTCACCCCTCCACTTT
J gene: TRBJ1-6
V gene: TRBV19
clone size: few
D gene: .

CDR3 protein: CASSETRTALLAKNIQYF
CDR3 DNA: TGTGCCAGCAGTGAAACCCGGACAGCCCTCCTAGCCAAAAACATTCAGTACTTC
J gene: TRBJ2-4
V gene: TRBV6-1
clone size: once
D gene: .

CDR3 protein: CAISEVDPQAQYF
CDR3 DNA: TGTGCCATCAGTGAAGTTGACCCCCAGGCCCAGTACTTC
J gene: TRBJ2-5
V gene: TRBV10-3
clone size: once
D gene: .

CDR3 protein: CASSQGGALAKNIQYF
CDR3 DNA: TGCGCCAGCAGCCAAGGCGGAGCACTAGCCAAAAACATTCAGTACTTC
J gene: TRBJ2-4
V gene: TRBV4-3
clone size: .
D gene: .

CDR3 protein: CASSLSGTAPYEQYF
CDR3 DNA: TGTGCCAGCAGTTTGAGCGGGACGGCCCCCTACGAGCAGTACTTC
J gene: TRBJ2-7
V gene: TRBV28
clone size: .
D gene: TRBD2

CDR3 protein: CASSESSGGPYEQYF
CDR3 DNA: TGCGCCAGCAGTGAGTCTAGCGGGGGCCCCTACGAGCAGTACTTC
J gene: TRBJ2-7
V gene: TRBV10-2
clone size: .
D gene: TRBD2

CDR3 protein: CASSYLGLTGNQPQHF
CDR3 DNA: TGTGCCAGCAGTTACTTAGGTCTGACAGGCAATCAGCCCCAGCATTTT
J gene: TRBJ1-5
V gene: TRBV6-5
clone size: .
D gene: .

CDR3 protein: CASSRPTGRIAEAFF
CDR3 DNA: TGTGCCAGCAGCCGACCAACGGGGAGGATCGCTGAAGCTTTCTTT
J gene: TRBJ1-1
V gene: TRBV14
clone size: .
D gene: .

CDR3 protein: CASSSSGTGDVYTF
CDR3 DNA: TGCGCCAGCAGCTCTTCCGGGACAGGGGACGTCTACACCTTC
J gene: TRBJ1-2
V gene: TRBV10-2
clone size: .
D gene: TRBD1

CDR3 protein: CASSRGDRGFEAFF
CDR3 DNA: TGTGCCAGTAGTCGAGGGGACAGGGGATTTGAAGCTTTCTTT
J gene: TRBJ1-1
V gene: TRBV19
clone size: .
D gene: TRBD1

CDR3 protein: CASSLEGRVMAKNIQYF
CDR3 DNA: TGTGCCAGCAGCTTGGAGGGCAGGGTGATGGCCAAAAACATTCAGTACTTC
J gene: TRBJ2-4
V gene: TRBV5-6
clone size: .
D gene: .

CDR3 protein: CASSPPWLAEYNEQFF
CDR3 DNA: TGTGCCAGCAGCCCTCCTTGGCTAGCGGAGTACAATGAGCAGTTCTTC
J gene: TRBJ2-1
V gene: TRBV7-9
clone size: .
D gene: TRBD2

CDR3 protein: CASSTRDSPNEQYF
CDR3 DNA: TGTGCCAGTAGTACCCGGGACAGCCCCAACGAGCAGTACTTC
J gene: TRBJ2-7
V gene: TRBV19
clone size: .
D gene: TRBD1

CDR3 protein: CASSRRQKGASGNTIYF
CDR3 DNA: TGTGCCAGTAGTAGACGTCAAAAGGGGGCGAGTGGAAACACCATATATTTT
J gene: TRBJ1-3
V gene: TRBV19
clone size: .
D gene: TRBD1

CDR3 protein: CASSALGHDTFF
CDR3 DNA: TGTGCCAGCAGCGCACTTGGACACGATACTTTCTTT
J gene: TRBJ1-1
V gene: TRBV7-2
clone size: .
D gene: .

CDR3 protein: CASSVGGRTNTEAFF
CDR3 DNA: TGTGCCAGCAGCGTAGGGGGGCGGACGAACACTGAAGCTTTCTTT
J gene: TRBJ1-1
V gene: TRBV9
clone size: once
D gene: .

CDR3 protein: CASSLVGVLSYGYTF
CDR3 DNA: TGTGCCAGCAGCTTGGTCGGGGTCCTGAGCTATGGCTACACCTTC
J gene: TRBJ1-2
V gene: TRBV5-4
clone size: .
D gene: .

CDR3 protein: CASATGTRETQYF
CDR3 DNA: TGTGCCAGTGCTACAGGGACTAGGGAGACCCAGTACTTC
J gene: TRBJ2-5
V gene: TRBV7-2
clone size: .
D gene: TRBD2

CDR3 protein: CASTAGTGLTEAFF
CDR3 DNA: TGTGCCAGCACCGCCGGGACAGGCTTAACTGAAGCTTTCTTT
J gene: TRBJ1-1
V gene: TRBV28
clone size: .
D gene: TRBD1

CDR3 protein: CASSLIQGMSNQPQHF
CDR3 DNA: TGCGCCAGCAGCTTAATACAGGGTATGAGCAATCAGCCCCAGCATTTT
J gene: TRBJ1-5
V gene: TRBV5-1
clone size: .
D gene: .

CDR3 protein: CASSSRQASSYNEQFF
CDR3 DNA: TGTGCCAGCAGTTCAAGACAGGCGAGCTCCTACAATGAGCAGTTCTTC
J gene: TRBJ2-1
V gene: TRBV6-5
clone size: .
D gene: .